This is a list of T cell receptor beta chains from one sample in a study of T-cell memory formation after mild COVID-19. Each CDR3 protein gets one entry after TCRdb re-called the 5' RACE reads with MiXCR. Among about 350,000 distinct CDR3 sequences, 20% to 25% were seen once, and the ten largest hold roughly 21%. The specimen was PBMCs or a T cell subset sorted from them (not recorded which). These receptors all come from a man aged 18-30 years who had mild COVID-19 (a few samples of this study predate the infection). Cell type and time point are not known. Both conserved end residues are part of each CDR3. The order of the fields is J gene, clone size, D gene, V gene, CDR3 DNA, CDR3 protein. D genes are given only for firm matches. The size of a clone is reported for some rows only, either as once, few or many, or as a class for expanded clones.

TRBJ1-3 | NA | TRBD1 | TRBV6-5 | TGTGCCAGCAGTTACTCCGTGACAGGGAGTGGAAACACCATATATTTT | CASSYSVTGSGNTIYF
TRBJ2-7 | NA | TRBD1 | TRBV5-1 | TGCGCCAGCAGCTGGGACAGGGGACCGATATACGAGCAGTACTTC | CASSWDRGPIYEQYF
TRBJ1-2 | NA | TRBD1 | TRBV9 | TGTGCCAGCAGCGTAGAGACAGGGAGCTATGGCTACACCTTC | CASSVETGSYGYTF
TRBJ2-4 | many | TRBD2 | TRBV20-1 | TGCAGTGCCCCGGGGGGGGCCGTAAAAAACATTCAGTACTTC | CSAPGGAVKNIQYF
TRBJ1-2 | few | NA | TRBV28 | TGTGCCAGCAGACACCCCACCATAAACTATGGCTACACCTTC | CASRHPTINYGYTF
TRBJ1-2 | NA | NA | TRBV7-9 | TGTGCCAGCAGTTGGAGACAGGCCTATGGCTACACCTTC | CASSWRQAYGYTF
TRBJ1-1 | NA | NA | TRBV12-3/TRBV12-4 | TGTGCCAGCAGTCCGGTCTTCCTCTCGGGCACTGAAGCTTTCTTT | CASSPVFLSGTEAFF
TRBJ1-3 | NA | NA | TRBV10-3 | TGTGCCACCGAAGGTGGGATCTCTGGAAACACCATATATTTT | CATEGGISGNTIYF
TRBJ1-5 | many | NA | TRBV11-2 | TGTGCCAGCAGCTCGGGGCTTAGCAATCAGCCCCAGCATTTT | CASSSGLSNQPQHF
TRBJ2-7 | few | TRBD1 | TRBV6-2/TRBV6-3 | TGTGCCAGCAGTAACCGGGACAGGGGGCGTAGTATCCCCTACGAGCAGTACTTC | CASSNRDRGRSIPYEQYF
TRBJ1-1 | few | NA | TRBV27 | TGTGCCAGCAGTTCCATCGGTAGATCGGCTTTCTTT | CASSSIGRSAFF
TRBJ1-6 | few | TRBD1 | TRBV7-9 | TGTGCCAGCAGCCCAGGGACAGGGGGATCACCCCTCCACTTT | CASSPGTGGSPLHF
TRBJ2-1 | few | NA | TRBV20-1 | TGCAGTGCTAGAGATGTGATGCGCAGTACTCAGTTCTTC | CSARDVMRSTQFF
TRBJ1-5 | once | NA | TRBV27 | TGTGCCAGCAGTTTATCGGTCTCAGACTTTCAGCCCCAGCATTTT | CASSLSVSDFQPQHF
TRBJ1-1 | few | TRBD1 | TRBV7-9 | TGTGCCAGCAGCTCCCCCCTCCCCACTCGACAGGGGCCATGGACTGAAGCTTTCTTT | CASSSPLPTRQGPWTEAFF
TRBJ1-1 | many | NA | TRBV7-2 | TGTGCCAGCAGCTTGAGGGGGGCGCAGGTAGCTTTCTTT | CASSLRGAQVAFF
TRBJ2-2 | NA | NA | TRBV7-3 | TGTGCCAGCAGCTTAGGGACCTCTGGGACCGGGGAGCTGTTTTTT | CASSLGTSGTGELFF
TRBJ1-2 | many | NA | TRBV7-9 | TGTGCCAGCAGCTTAGCGAATGCAGGGGTCCAGGGCTACACCTTC | CASSLANAGVQGYTF
TRBJ1-5 | few | NA | TRBV7-2 | TGTGCCAGCAGCTTGGTGGAGAGTCAGCCCCAGCATTTT | CASSLVESQPQHF
TRBJ2-2 | few | NA | TRBV4-1 | TGCGCCAGCAGCCAAGATCAGTTGGTGTGGCTCACCGGGGAGCTGTTTTTT | CASSQDQLVWLTGELFF
TRBJ1-5 | few | NA | TRBV7-2 | TGTGCCAGCAGCATCAACTCGAACGAGCCCCAGCATTTT | CASSINSNEPQHF
TRBJ2-5 | few | NA | TRBV30 | TGTGCCTGGAGTGCGGGGCACCTCCAGTACTTC | CAWSAGHLQYF
TRBJ2-5 | NA | NA | TRBV4-3 | TGCGCCAGCAGCCAAGGGAGGTCTGCGACGGAGACCCAGTACTTC | CASSQGRSATETQYF
TRBJ1-5 | many | NA | TRBV6-2/TRBV6-3 | TGTGCCAGCAGTGAGCCCCTCTCCTTCAATCAGCCCCAGCATTTT | CASSEPLSFNQPQHF
TRBJ2-3 | NA | TRBD2 | TRBV7-2 | TGTGCCAGCAGCTCGAGGGGTGGCGGGAGAAGCACAGATACGCAGTATTTT | CASSSRGGGRSTDTQYF
TRBJ1-1 | NA | NA | TRBV12-3/TRBV12-4 | TGTGCCAGCAGGTCGGACGGGGCAGGCACTGAAGCTTTCTTT | CASRSDGAGTEAFF
TRBJ2-5 | once | NA | TRBV7-6 | TGTGCCACCCCCCGGGTGGGGGCCCAAGAGACCCAGTACTTC | CATPRVGAQETQYF
TRBJ2-3 | few | NA | TRBV12-3/TRBV12-4 | TGTGCCAGCAGTTTCCGAAGGGGGGGACTCACGCACGGCGGAGATACGCAGTATTTT | CASSFRRGGLTHGGDTQYF
TRBJ2-5 | NA | NA | TRBV5-1 | TGCGCCAGCAGCCGGGACGGCTCCCAAGAGACCCAGTACTTC | CASSRDGSQETQYF
TRBJ1-5 | few | NA | TRBV12-3/TRBV12-4 | TGTGCCAGCAGTCCCGGGGAGAGCAATCAGCCCCAGCATTTT | CASSPGESNQPQHF
TRBJ2-5 | NA | TRBD2 | TRBV5-1 | TGCGCCAGCAGCTTGACAGCGGGGGGGGCCCAGTACTTC | CASSLTAGGAQYF
TRBJ2-7 | NA | TRBD1 | TRBV13 | TGTGCCAGCAGCTCCGGACAGGGATCGTACGAGCAGTACTTC | CASSSGQGSYEQYF
TRBJ2-2 | many | NA | TRBV24-1 | TGTGCCACCGGGGGCAGAGGAACCGGGGAGCTGTTTTTT | CATGGRGTGELFF
TRBJ1-2 | NA | NA | TRBV7-2 | TGTGCCAGCAGCTCCAGGACAGACGTGAACTATGGCTACACCTTC | CASSSRTDVNYGYTF
TRBJ2-1 | NA | NA | TRBV18 | TGTGCCAGCTCACCACTTCAAGGGAGGAATGAGCAGTTCTTC | CASSPLQGRNEQFF
TRBJ1-1 | few | NA | TRBV7-2 | TGTGCCAGCAGCCCCGGTTATGTAAGGGTGGACACTGAAGCTTTCTTT | CASSPGYVRVDTEAFF
TRBJ2-1 | few | NA | TRBV7-3 | TGTGCCAGCAGCCAATTAGGGGCTGAGCAGTTCTTC | CASSQLGAEQFF
TRBJ2-3 | few | TRBD1 | TRBV28 | TGTGCCAGCAGTTCCGGGGACAGCCCCTCAGATACGCAGTATTTT | CASSSGDSPSDTQYF
TRBJ2-3 | NA | NA | TRBV29-1 | TGCAGCGTTTCAGGGAACACAGATACGCAGTATTTT | CSVSGNTDTQYF
TRBJ2-3 | NA | TRBD2 | TRBV7-9 | TGTGCCAGCAGCTTTCCCCTTTTCCTAGCGGGGGACACAGATACGCAGTATTTT | CASSFPLFLAGDTDTQYF
TRBJ1-3 | NA | NA | TRBV4-3 | TGCGCCAGCAGCCAAGAAGGGTGGACGGCAAGAAACACCATATATTTT | CASSQEGWTARNTIYF
TRBJ2-7 | many | TRBD2 | TRBV6-1 | TGTGCCAGCAGGGGAACCCTAGCGGCCGAGCAGTACTTC | CASRGTLAAEQYF
TRBJ1-1 | few | NA | TRBV20-1 | TGCAGTGCTAGACAGGAGGGAACTGAAGCTTTCTTT | CSARQEGTEAFF
TRBJ2-5 | NA | TRBD2 | TRBV7-8 | TGTGCCAGCAGCGCACCAGGACTAGCGTTTCAAGAGACCCAGTACTTC | CASSAPGLAFQETQYF
TRBJ2-1 | NA | TRBD1 | TRBV7-8 | TGTGCCAGCAGCCGTACCGGGACAGGCCTTGCTACGGAGTTCTTC | CASSRTGTGLATEFF
TRBJ2-1 | NA | TRBD2 | TRBV20-1 | TGCAGTGCTATCGGGGGGGCCTCTGAGCAGTTCTTC | CSAIGGASEQFF
TRBJ2-7 | NA | TRBD2 | TRBV19 | TGTGCCAGTAAGGAGCGGGGGACCACCTACGAGCAGTACTTC | CASKERGTTYEQYF
TRBJ2-4 | NA | NA | TRBV28 | TGTGCCAGCAGCCAACCCAGCTTAGCCAAAAACATTCAGTACTTC | CASSQPSLAKNIQYF